This T cell receptor (beta chain) was observed in a study of shared clonotypes between healthy human individuals. Study summary: The study enrolled a couple of women and three men aged 18 to 49.

The V and J ends lost 6 bases and 5 bases, in that order; junction bases with no gene match: 15. Germline CDR1 reads MDHEN; CDR2 reads SYDVKM. The CDR3 extends over 16 amino acids. Genomic DNA per cell subset filled all wells of several immunoSEQ plates. An approximately 210 ng quantity of DNA, roughly 32,000 T cell genomes, went into the sorted-subset replicate PCRs. Using immunoSEQ multiplex PCR, the repertoire was profiled, and TCRdb retains in-frame clones only, with some absent. Of about 2 million clones listed, 85% to 95% are singletons. Specimen: naive CD4+ T cells sorted from blood. Sample subset: CD45RA+ positively selected. This chain links TRBV28 with TRBJ1-2; 7 bases map to TRBD1. The origin of this receptor is a man aged 18 to 29 in good health. DNA for the CDR3: TGTGCCAGCAGCCCACCTTCGACAGGGTGGCGGTATGGCTACACCTTC. Translation gives CASSPPSTGWRYGYTF.